These 18 T cell receptor beta chains came from one sample sequenced in a study of T cell responses to AZD1222 COVID-19 vaccine. Profiling relied on immunoSEQ multiplex PCR, and the TCRdb table lists in-frame clones only, not all of them. The sample yields fewer than 110,000 clones, about 88% seen once. The source was peripheral blood, collected on day 0 of AZD1222 vaccination. Receptors were obtained from an adult in good health.

There are a few counts of this clone. This sequence joins TRBV3-1 (or the pseudogene TRBV3-2) and TRBJ2-7; the D gene is possibly TRBD1 (6 bases). The V end lost 7 bases, the J end lost 0 bases, and 13 bases lay between the germline ends. Germline CDR1 LGHDT, CDR2 YNNKEL (reference sequence). CDR3 length equals 14 residues. In DNA form, the CDR3 reads TGTGCCAGCACCCAGGGGTACAGCTCCTACGAGCAGTACTTC. It specifies CASTQGYSSYEQYF.

The gene calls are TRBV5-1 and TRBJ1-2; the D gene is possibly TRBD1 (6 bases). CDR3 size: 17 residues. CDR1 SGHRS and CDR2 YFSETQ come from the germline V gene. V gave up 5 bases and J gave up 0 bases, with 20 bases separating them. The DNA of the CDR3 is TGCGCCAGCAGGAAACAGGGTGAGCCCCTCTCTAACTATGGCTACACCTTC. Translation gives CASRKQGEPLSNYGYTF.

Written as DNA, the CDR3 is TGTGCCAGCTCGGGGGGGACCGAGCAGTACTTC. Amino acids: CASSGGTEQYF. The V call is TRBV6-5, the J call TRBJ2-7, with TRBD2 identical over 8 bases. The CDR3 consists of 11 residues. CDR1 and CDR2 from the germline V gene are MNHEY and SVGAGI. Losses at the gene ends were 8 bases for V and 6 bases for J; bases not matched to a gene: 3.

V usage is TRBV27 and J usage is TRBJ2-1, with TRBD2 matching over 11 bases. After removal of 4 bases from V and 6 bases from J, the junction contained 5 bases not matched to a gene. Germline values: CDR1 MNHEY, CDR2 SMNVEV (reference sequence). The CDR3 spans 15 residues. The CDR3 nucleotides read TGTGCCAGCAGTTCCGGGACTAGCGGACGCAATGAGCAGTTCTTC. It is translated as CASSSGTSGRNEQFF.

This chain links TRBV29-1 with TRBJ2-2; 7 bases line up with TRBD1. The V and J ends lost 5 bases and 6 bases, in that order; junction bases with no gene match: 6. This CDR3 has 13 residues. Germline CDR1 and CDR2: SQVTM and ANQGSEA. Here the CDR3 reads CSVLSQGAGELFF. The CDR3 coding sequence is TGCAGCGTTCTTTCCCAGGGGGCCGGGGAGCTGTTTTTT.

The chain couples TRBV13 to TRBJ2-4; perhaps TRBD1 as D (6 bases). In germline, CDR1 is PRHDT, CDR2 FYEKMQ (reference sequence). V shed 7 bases and J shed 3 bases, with 13 bases lying between them. This CDR3 spans 14 amino acids. The CDR3 DNA follows: TGTGCCAGCACCACATGGACAGACAAAAACATTCAGTACTTC. Its translation is CASTTWTDKNIQYF.

This chain connects TRBV30 to TRBJ1-5, with a weak D call TRBD1 (6 bases). Germline-derived CDR1 and CDR2 are GTSNPN and SVGIG (reference sequence). The V end was cut by 7 bases, the J end by 0 bases, with 19 bases between. The CDR3 contains 16 residues. CDR3 amino acids: CAFKRGRINSNQPQHF. CDR3 in DNA: TGTGCCTTTAAGCGGGGGCGAATAAATAGCAATCAGCCCCAGCATTTT.

V gene TRBV5-1 combines with J gene TRBJ1-2, with 7 nucleotides matching TRBD1. The CDR3 spans 15 residues. V dropped 3 bases and J dropped 3; count of bases not matched to a gene: 8. Germline V lookup: CDR1 SGHRS, CDR2 YFSETQ. CDR3 DNA: TGCGCCAGCAGCTCGGGACAGAACACACACTATGGCTACACCTTC. Protein product: CASSSGQNTHYGYTF.

The V and J genes are TRBV5-4 and TRBJ2-7; 13 nucleotides agree with TRBD2. In germline, CDR1 is SGHNT, CDR2 YYREEE (reference sequence). V trimming: 4 bases; J trimming: 4 bases; junction bases outside the gene matches: 8. The CDR3 is made up of 16 amino acids. The CDR3 nucleotides read TGTGCCAGCAGCACGAGGACTAGCGGGAGTTCTTACGAGCAGTACTTC. Translation: CASSTRTSGSSYEQYF.

This sequence joins TRBV27 and TRBJ1-6; TRBD1 is a possible D gene (5 bases). With 10 bases removed from V and 8 bases from J, the gap between germline ends came to 21 bases. Germline CDR1 and CDR2: MNHEY and SMNVEV (reference sequence). CDR3 length: 15 amino acids. This CDR3 is CATAVRGAVYSPLHF. CDR3 nucleotide sequence: TGTGCCACAGCAGTTCGAGGGGCAGTTTATTCACCCCTCCACTTT.

The CDR3 loop reads CASSRRQDTEAFF. Written as DNA, the CDR3 is TGTGCCAGCAGCCGGCGACAGGACACTGAAGCTTTCTTT. The chain employs TRBV11-3 and TRBJ1-1; possibly TRBD1 for D (6 bases). Trimming left V 5 bases short and J 3 bases short, with 10 bases between. CDR1 is SGHNT, CDR2 YENEEA, per germline. The CDR3 runs 13 residues.

As DNA, the CDR3 is TGCAGTGCTAGTACAGGATTGATTACTGAAGCTTTCTTT. Translating it yields CSASTGLITEAFF. The chain carries TRBV20-1 and TRBJ1-1; a possible D gene is TRBD1 (5 bases). Trimming removed 3 bases at V and 5 bases at J, with 13 bases between. This CDR3 spans 13 amino acids. The V gene's germline CDR1 is DFQATT and CDR2 SNEGSKA (reference sequence).

This clone was recorded many times. This sequence joins TRBV6-1 and TRBJ2-5, with D tentatively TRBD1 (6 bases). This CDR3 is built from 14 residues. CDR1 and CDR2 from the germline V gene are MNHNS and SASEGT. The V end lost 1 base, the J end lost 2 bases, and 8 bases lay between the germline ends. CDR3 region: CASSEGQVQETQYF. CDR3 DNA sequence: TGTGCCAGCAGTGAAGGACAGGTTCAAGAGACCCAGTACTTC.

The chain combines TRBV5-5 with TRBJ1-2, with D unclear. V lost 2 bases, J lost 3 bases, and 8 bases lay in between. There are 13 residues in the CDR3. Germline CDR1 and CDR2: SGHKS and YYEKEE (reference sequence). The CDR3: CASSFTTDYGYTF. The CDR3, as DNA: TGTGCCAGCAGCTTTACCACAGACTATGGCTACACCTTC.

The gene calls are TRBV28 and TRBJ1-1; a weak D match, TRBD1 (6 bases). CDR3 length: 14 amino acids. Germline V gives CDR1 MDHEN, CDR2 SYDVKM. Between the trimmed V and J ends, which lost 3 bases and 3 bases, there was a span of 11 bases. The chain's CDR3 is CASSFQGWDTEAFF. As DNA, the CDR3 is TGTGCCAGCAGTTTTCAGGGGTGGGACACTGAAGCTTTCTTT.

The chain employs TRBV5-4 and TRBJ1-2, with a tentative D call TRBD1 (5 bases). The CDR3 is 17 residues long. V shed 4 bases and J shed 3 bases, with 22 bases lying between them. Germline CDR1 reads SGHNT; CDR2 reads YYREEE (reference sequence). DNA of the CDR3: TGTGCCAGCAGCCCGGGGGGTCCGACGGAATTCGACTATGGCTACACCTTC. It codes for CASSPGGPTEFDYGYTF.

DNA of the CDR3: TGTGCCAGCAGTTTAGCACTAGACGGGGAGACCCAGTACTTC. Protein: CASSLALDGETQYF. The chain is built from TRBV28 and TRBJ2-5, with D perhaps matching TRBD2 (5 bases). The CDR3 is made up of 14 amino acids. The ends were cut back, 2 bases at V and 5 bases at J, with 12 bases in the middle. CDR1 MDHEN and CDR2 SYDVKM come from the germline V gene.

V usage is TRBV29-1 and J usage is TRBJ2-7; 8 nucleotides agree with TRBD1. Losses at the gene ends were 2 bases for V and 5 bases for J; bases not matched to a gene: 2. Germline loops: CDR1 SQVTM, CDR2 ANQGSEA. The CDR3 has 12 amino acids. This chain's CDR3 is CSVEQGANEQYF. As DNA, the CDR3 is TGCAGCGTTGAACAGGGGGCTAACGAGCAGTACTTC.